This T cell receptor (beta chain) was sequenced in a study of cytomegalovirus exposure and HLA in healthy donors. Notes on the study in general: In a later analysis, TCR beta V- and J-gene trimming showed a link to a missense DCLRE1C variant. As a later analysis revealed, the rate of TCR association differed by HLA locus, with DRB1 most and HLA-C fewest. Among TCR beta chains of equal frequency, HLA-associated ones were more clonally expanded in a later analysis.

This clone was detected only once. Its antigen remains unknown. One junction end disagrees with the germline gene, perhaps due to a read error. The PCR employed 60 Vbeta primers together with 13 Jbeta primers. Here immunoSEQ multiplex PCR was the method, and the copy in TCRdb shows in-frame clones only, minus some. The data hold roughly 120,000 clones, with around two thirds observed a single time. This clonotype was sampled from a man aged 55 to 70 in good health and CMV-seropositive. Source material: PBMCs.

This CDR3 is CASGDRVGYNEQFF. In DNA form, the CDR3 reads TGTGCCAGCGGTGACAGGGTTGGTTACAATGAGCAGTTCTTC. The genes are TRBV6-1 and TRBJ2-1, with 7 bases lining up with TRBD1. The V gene's germline CDR1 is MNHNS and CDR2 SASEGT. The length of the CDR3 is 14 residues.